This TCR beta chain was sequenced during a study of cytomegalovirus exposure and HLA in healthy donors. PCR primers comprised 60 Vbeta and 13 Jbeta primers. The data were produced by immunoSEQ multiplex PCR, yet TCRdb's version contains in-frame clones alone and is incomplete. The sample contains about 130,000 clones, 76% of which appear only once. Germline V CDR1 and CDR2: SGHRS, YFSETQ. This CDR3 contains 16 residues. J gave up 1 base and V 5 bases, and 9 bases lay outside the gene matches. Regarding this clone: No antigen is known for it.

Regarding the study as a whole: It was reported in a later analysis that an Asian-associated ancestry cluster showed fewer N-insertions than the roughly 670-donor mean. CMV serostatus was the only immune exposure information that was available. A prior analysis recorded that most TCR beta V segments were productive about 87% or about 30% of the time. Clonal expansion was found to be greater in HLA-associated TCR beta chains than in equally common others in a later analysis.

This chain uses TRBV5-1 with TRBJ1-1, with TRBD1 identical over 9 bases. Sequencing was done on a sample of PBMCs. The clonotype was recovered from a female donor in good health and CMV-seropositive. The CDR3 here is CASRRGQGSRNTEAFF. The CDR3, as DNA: TGCGCCAGCAGGAGGGGACAGGGAAGTCGGAACACTGAAGCTTTCTTT. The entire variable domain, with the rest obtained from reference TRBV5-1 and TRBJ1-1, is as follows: KAGVTQTPRYLIKTRGQQVTLSCSPISGHRSVSWYQQTPGQGLQFLFEYFSETQRNKGNFPGRFSGRQFSNSRSEMNVSTLELGDSALYLCASRRGQGSRNTEAFFGQGTRLTVV.